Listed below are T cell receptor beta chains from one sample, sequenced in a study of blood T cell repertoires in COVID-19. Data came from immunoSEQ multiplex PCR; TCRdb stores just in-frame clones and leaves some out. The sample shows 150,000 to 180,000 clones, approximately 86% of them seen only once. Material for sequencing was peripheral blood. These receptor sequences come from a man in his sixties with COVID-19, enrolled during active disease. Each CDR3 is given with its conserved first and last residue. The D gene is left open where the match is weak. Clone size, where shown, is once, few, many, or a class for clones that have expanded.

cdr3_aa: CATSREGGGYEQYF; cdr3_nt: TGTGCCACCAGCAGAGAGGGGGGTGGCTACGAGCAGTACTTC; clone_size: .; d_call: .; j_call: TRBJ2-7; v_call: TRBV15
cdr3_aa: CASIGVHPYNEQFF; cdr3_nt: TGTGCCAGCATTGGAGTCCACCCTTACAATGAGCAGTTCTTC; clone_size: .; d_call: .; j_call: TRBJ2-1; v_call: TRBV6-6
cdr3_aa: CASRRSEKGDTQYF; cdr3_nt: TGTGCCAGTAGAAGAAGCGAAAAAGGAGATACGCAGTATTTT; clone_size: .; d_call: .; j_call: TRBJ2-3; v_call: TRBV19
cdr3_aa: CASSSGAGGAYNEQFF; cdr3_nt: TGCGCCAGCAGCTCCGGGGCGGGCGGGGCTTACAATGAGCAATTCTTC; clone_size: .; d_call: .; j_call: TRBJ2-1; v_call: TRBV4-3
cdr3_aa: CASSPLPFGQGGYTF; cdr3_nt: TGTGCCAGCAGCCCCCTTCCTTTTGGACAGGGGGGCTACACCTTC; clone_size: .; d_call: TRBD1; j_call: TRBJ1-2; v_call: TRBV7-9
cdr3_aa: CASSLVNSGKGTDTQYF; cdr3_nt: TGTGCCAGCAGCTTAGTCAATAGCGGGAAAGGCACAGATACGCAGTATTTT; clone_size: .; d_call: TRBD2; j_call: TRBJ2-3; v_call: TRBV7-9
cdr3_aa: CASSHSGTPDTQYF; cdr3_nt: TGTGCCAGCAGCCACTCCGGGACACCAGATACGCAGTATTTT; clone_size: .; d_call: .; j_call: TRBJ2-3; v_call: TRBV3-1/TRBV3-2
cdr3_aa: CASSQEGTKEVPPYGYTF; cdr3_nt: TGTGCCAGCAGCCAAGAAGGTACGAAGGAGGTCCCGCCCTATGGCTACACCTTC; clone_size: once; d_call: .; j_call: TRBJ1-2; v_call: TRBV3-1/TRBV3-2
cdr3_aa: CASSLVDRAGTEAFF; cdr3_nt: TGTGCCAGCAGCTTAGTGGACAGGGCGGGTACTGAAGCTTTCTTT; clone_size: .; d_call: TRBD1; j_call: TRBJ1-1; v_call: TRBV7-8
cdr3_aa: CASSQRRAGGDEQFF; cdr3_nt: TGTGCCAGCAGCCAACGCAGGGCTGGAGGGGATGAGCAGTTCTTC; clone_size: .; d_call: .; j_call: TRBJ2-1; v_call: TRBV3-1/TRBV3-2